A selection of T cell receptor beta chains follows, all from one sample in a study of T cell responses to AZD1222 COVID-19 vaccine. Method: immunoSEQ multiplex PCR; TCRdb's copy keeps in-frame clones and lacks some. Counted here are about 150,000 clones, about 86% occurring once; the ten biggest clones make up 5.5%. The sequences come from peripheral blood, collected on day 0 of MenACWY control vaccination. Source of these receptors: an adult in good health. CDR3s include the opening cysteine and the closing phenylalanine or tryptophan. D genes are given only for firm matches. The size of a clone is reported for some rows only, either as once, few or many, or as a class for expanded clones.

NA | TRBJ2-5 | 14 | TRBV11-2 | NA | TGTGCCAGCAGCTTAGCGTTTGGAGGGGAGACCCAGTACTTC | CASSLAFGGETQYF
NA | TRBJ2-5 | 14 | TRBV10-3 | TRBD1 | TGTGCCATCAGCGGACAGGGGTCGGAAGAGACCCAGTACTTC | CAISGQGSEETQYF
NA | TRBJ2-3 | 12 | TRBV12-3/TRBV12-4 | NA | TGTGCCACCCGTCCCTTTGGGGATACGCAGTATTTT | CATRPFGDTQYF
once | TRBJ1-6 | 12 | TRBV5-6 | NA | TGTGCCAGCAGCACTAATAATTCACCCCTCCACTTT | CASSTNNSPLHF
few | TRBJ1-1 | 15 | TRBV11-1 | NA | TGTGCCAGCAGCTTAGGTTGGGGAGGAAACACTGAAGCTTTCTTT | CASSLGWGGNTEAFF
NA | TRBJ2-7 | 14 | TRBV18 | NA | TGTGCCAGCTCACCGACGTTTGGGGGCTACGAGCAGTACTTC | CASSPTFGGYEQYF
NA | TRBJ1-1 | 13 | TRBV6-4 | TRBD1 | TGTGCCAGCAGTGCCACTGGACAGGATAAAGCTTTCTTT | CASSATGQDKAFF
NA | TRBJ2-1 | 15 | TRBV4-1 | NA | TGCGCCAGCAGCCAAGTATTGCTTGGGTACAATGAGCAGTTCTTC | CASSQVLLGYNEQFF
NA | TRBJ1-4 | 15 | TRBV2 | NA | TGTGCCAGCAGTGGGGGGGCAGCAACTAATGAAAAACTGTTTTTT | CASSGGAATNEKLFF
NA | TRBJ1-2 | 10 | TRBV20-1 | NA | TGCAGTGCTGACCGCGAGGGCTACACCTTC | CSADREGYTF
NA | TRBJ1-1 | 14 | TRBV5-4 | NA | TGTGCCAGCAGCTTGGAAAGAGGGCACACTGAAGCTTTCTTT | CASSLERGHTEAFF
NA | TRBJ1-1 | 15 | TRBV4-1 | TRBD1 | TGCGCCAGCAGCCTTAGAGGACAGGGGAACACTGAAGCTTTCTTT | CASSLRGQGNTEAFF
once | TRBJ2-2 | 16 | TRBV7-2 | TRBD2 | TGTGCCAGCAGCTTATACGGGACTAGCGGGACCGGGGAGCTGTTTTTT | CASSLYGTSGTGELFF
NA | TRBJ2-3 | 13 | TRBV29-1 | TRBD2 | TGCAGCGGAGATAGCGGGGGCACAGATACGCAGTATTTT | CSGDSGGTDTQYF
NA | TRBJ1-1 | 14 | TRBV18 | NA | TGTGCCAGCTCACCGGGGACGGGGAACACTGAAGCTTTCTTT | CASSPGTGNTEAFF
NA | TRBJ1-2 | 15 | TRBV28 | TRBD1 | TGTGCCAGCAGTTTCCGACAGGGGTTTTACTATGGCTACACCTTC | CASSFRQGFYYGYTF
NA | TRBJ1-2 | 17 | TRBV18 | TRBD1 | TGTGCCAGCTCACCGACTGCGGGACAGCTTCTTAACTATGGCTACACCTTC | CASSPTAGQLLNYGYTF
NA | TRBJ2-3 | 14 | TRBV6-5 | NA | TGTGCCAGCACCCAGGGCAGTAGCACAGATACGCAGTATTTT | CASTQGSSTDTQYF
once | TRBJ1-5 | 14 | TRBV19 | NA | TGTGCCAGTAGTATAGATCAGGAGGGGGAGGCCCAGCATTTT | CASSIDQEGEAQHF
NA | TRBJ1-5 | 13 | TRBV15 | NA | TGTGCCACCAGCAGAGATGAATATGGGCCCCAGCATTTT | CATSRDEYGPQHF
NA | TRBJ1-5 | 14 | TRBV5-1 | TRBD1 | TGCGCCAGCAGCTTGGGACAGGGGAGGCAGCCCCAGCATTTT | CASSLGQGRQPQHF
NA | TRBJ1-3 | 15 | TRBV5-4 | NA | TGTGCCAGCAGCTCAGGACAGTACTCTGGAAACACCATATATTTT | CASSSGQYSGNTIYF
NA | TRBJ1-1 | 14 | TRBV5-5 | TRBD1 | TGTGCCAGCAGCGAGACAGGGGTGAACACTGAAGCTTTCTTT | CASSETGVNTEAFF
NA | TRBJ1-2 | 15 | TRBV29-1 | TRBD1 | TGCAGCGTCTCCCATACACAGGGGCGGAACTATGGCTACACCTTC | CSVSHTQGRNYGYTF
NA | TRBJ1-4 | 16 | TRBV5-5 | NA | TGTGCCAGCAGCCCCCTCTCGCGGGGGGGTAATGAAAAACTGTTTTTT | CASSPLSRGGNEKLFF
NA | TRBJ1-2 | 12 | TRBV2 | NA | TGTGCCAGCAGTGTGGCTCCAGATGGCTACACCTTC | CASSVAPDGYTF
NA | TRBJ2-7 | 13 | TRBV6-5 | NA | TGTGCCAGCAGTTACGACTACTCCTACGAGCAGTACTTC | CASSYDYSYEQYF
NA | TRBJ1-2 | 16 | TRBV5-1 | NA | TGCGCCAGCAGCTTGGGGTTACGGGGGGTTAACTATGGCTACACCTTC | CASSLGLRGVNYGYTF
NA | TRBJ2-7 | 13 | TRBV3-1/TRBV3-2 | NA | TGTGCCAGCAGCCTCGGACCCTCCTACGAGCAGTACTTC | CASSLGPSYEQYF
NA | TRBJ1-6 | 16 | TRBV19 | NA | TGTGCCAGTAGTATAGCCCTCGGGACTCGTAATTCACCCCTCCACTTT | CASSIALGTRNSPLHF
NA | TRBJ2-6 | 13 | TRBV10-3 | NA | TGTGCCGGGTATGGGGGTGGGGCCAACGTCCTGACTTTC | CAGYGGGANVLTF
NA | TRBJ2-2 | 17 | TRBV5-1 | NA | TGCGCCAGCAGCTTGGAAAGGGGGAGGGCGGACACCGGGGAGCTGTTTTTT | CASSLERGRADTGELFF
NA | TRBJ1-4 | 14 | TRBV29-1 | NA | TGCAGCGTAGGACTGGTTGGGCGGCATGAAAAACTGTTTTTT | CSVGLVGRHEKLFF
NA | TRBJ1-2 | 13 | TRBV13 | NA | TGTGCCAGCAGCTTAGCCTCTGGGTATGGCTACACCTTC | CASSLASGYGYTF
few | TRBJ2-4 | 16 | TRBV10-2 | TRBD2 | TGCGCCAGCAGTGAAGAGCTAGCGGGAGCCAAAAACATTCAGTACTTC | CASSEELAGAKNIQYF
NA | TRBJ1-4 | 11 | TRBV6-6 | NA | TGTGCCAGCAGGATACAGGAAAAACTGTTTTTT | CASRIQEKLFF
NA | TRBJ2-2 | 13 | TRBV5-1 | NA | TGCGCCAGCAGCGCCGGGGAGACCGGGGAGCTGTTTTTT | CASSAGETGELFF
few | TRBJ2-1 | 14 | TRBV19 | TRBD2 | TGTGCCAGCGCCCCGGGACTAGCGTTCGATGAGCAGTTCTTC | CASAPGLAFDEQFF
NA | TRBJ2-1 | 15 | TRBV6-5 | NA | TGTGCCAGCAGTTACTCGGGGACACCGTACAATGAGCAGTTCTTC | CASSYSGTPYNEQFF
NA | TRBJ2-3 | 13 | TRBV9 | NA | TGTGCCAGCAGCGTAGACTTCACAGATACGCAGTATTTT | CASSVDFTDTQYF
NA | TRBJ1-1 | 15 | TRBV5-4 | NA | TGTGCCAGCAGCTCCGAGGGTAATTGGAACACTGAAGCTTTCTTT | CASSSEGNWNTEAFF
NA | TRBJ1-1 | 13 | TRBV6-5 | NA | TGTGCTACGCATATGGGGGCGCGAACTGAAGCTTTCTTT | CATHMGARTEAFF